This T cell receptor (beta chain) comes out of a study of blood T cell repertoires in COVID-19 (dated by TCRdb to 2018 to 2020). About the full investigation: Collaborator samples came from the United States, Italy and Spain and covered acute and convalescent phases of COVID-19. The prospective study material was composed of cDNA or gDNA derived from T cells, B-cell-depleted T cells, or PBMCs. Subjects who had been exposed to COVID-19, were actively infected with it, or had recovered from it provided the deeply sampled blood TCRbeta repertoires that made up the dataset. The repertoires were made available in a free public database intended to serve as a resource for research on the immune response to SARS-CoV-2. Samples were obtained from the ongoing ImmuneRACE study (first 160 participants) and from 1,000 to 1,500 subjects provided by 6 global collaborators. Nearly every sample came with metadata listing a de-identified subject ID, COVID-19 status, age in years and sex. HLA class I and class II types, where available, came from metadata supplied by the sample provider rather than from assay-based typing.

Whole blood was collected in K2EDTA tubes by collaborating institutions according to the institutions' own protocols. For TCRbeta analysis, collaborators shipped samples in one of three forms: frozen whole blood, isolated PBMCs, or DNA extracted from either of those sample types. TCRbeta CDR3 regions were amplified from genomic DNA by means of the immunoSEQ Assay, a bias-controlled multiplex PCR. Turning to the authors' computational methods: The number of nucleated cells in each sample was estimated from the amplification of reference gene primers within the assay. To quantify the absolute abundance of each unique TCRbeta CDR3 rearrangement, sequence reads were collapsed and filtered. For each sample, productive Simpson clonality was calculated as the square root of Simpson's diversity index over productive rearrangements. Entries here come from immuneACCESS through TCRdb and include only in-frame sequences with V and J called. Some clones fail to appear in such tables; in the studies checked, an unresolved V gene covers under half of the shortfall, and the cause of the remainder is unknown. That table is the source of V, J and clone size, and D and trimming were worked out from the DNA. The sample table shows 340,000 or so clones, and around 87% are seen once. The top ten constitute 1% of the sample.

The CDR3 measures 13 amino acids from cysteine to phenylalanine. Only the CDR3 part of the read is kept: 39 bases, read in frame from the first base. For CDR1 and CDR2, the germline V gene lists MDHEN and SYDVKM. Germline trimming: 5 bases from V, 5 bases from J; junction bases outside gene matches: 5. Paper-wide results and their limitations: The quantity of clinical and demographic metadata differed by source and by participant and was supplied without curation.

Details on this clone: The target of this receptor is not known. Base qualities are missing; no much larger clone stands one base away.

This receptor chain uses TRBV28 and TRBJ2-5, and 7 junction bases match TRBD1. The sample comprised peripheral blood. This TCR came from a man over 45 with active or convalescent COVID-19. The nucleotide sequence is TGTGCCAGCAGTGACAGGGTTCGGGAGACCCAGTACTTC. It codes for CASSDRVRETQYF.